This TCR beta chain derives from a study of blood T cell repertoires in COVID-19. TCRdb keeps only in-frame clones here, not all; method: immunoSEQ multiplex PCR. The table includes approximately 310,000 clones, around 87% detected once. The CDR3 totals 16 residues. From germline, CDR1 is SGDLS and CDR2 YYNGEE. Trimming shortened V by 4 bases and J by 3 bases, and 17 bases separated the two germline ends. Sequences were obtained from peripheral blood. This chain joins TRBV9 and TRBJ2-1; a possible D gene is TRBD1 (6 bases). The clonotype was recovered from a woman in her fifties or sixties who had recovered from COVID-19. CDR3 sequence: CASSPGVDRSYNEQFF. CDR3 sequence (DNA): TGTGCCAGCAGCCCAGGAGTCGACAGGAGCTACAATGAGCAGTTCTTC.